Each of the 30 T cell receptor beta chains below was sequenced from the same sample in a study of T cell clonotyping in hematopoietic cell transplantation. Time point denoted: recipient sample about 28 days before transplant, after cytoreduction. Measured with immunoSEQ multiplex PCR; TCRdb has only the in-frame clones, and not every one. The sample holds tens of thousands of clones, more than 70% seen once. The starting material was peripheral blood mononuclear cells, obtained before stem cell transplant. The source is a man in his fifties or sixties with myelodysplastic syndrome. Some clones in this sample may be carry-over from other donors' samples.

The chain combines TRBV7-2 with TRBJ2-7; the D is unclear. This CDR3 has 11 residues. Trimming cost V 1 base and J 9 bases, with 7 bases left between them. From germline, CDR1 is SGHTA and CDR2 FQGNSA. This chain's CDR3 is CASSLGPGQYF. CDR3 bases: TGTGCCAGCAGCTTAGGGCCGGGGCAGTACTTC.

The chain couples TRBV30 to TRBJ1-2; weak D call: TRBD1 (5 bases). Trimming shortened V by 4 bases and J by 1 base, and 16 bases separated the two germline ends. There are 15 residues in the CDR3. From germline, CDR1 is GTSNPN and CDR2 SVGIG (reference sequence). The DNA of the CDR3 is TGTGCCTGGAATCCGGGACGGACATTTAACTATGGCTACACCTTC. Protein product: CAWNPGRTFNYGYTF. The whole variable domain, filled in from reference TRBV30 and TRBJ1-2, reads SQTIHQWPATLVQPVGSPLSLECTVEGTSNPNLYWYRQAAGRGLQLLFYSVGIGQISSEVPQNLSASRPQDRQFILSSKKLLLSDSGFYLCAWNPGRTFNYGYTFGSGTRLTVV.

The rearrangement joins TRBV6-1 to TRBJ2-7; 7 bases map to TRBD1. Germline assignment: CDR1 MNHNS and CDR2 SASEGT. V lost 10 bases to trimming and J lost 2 bases; unmatched junction nucleotides: 8. This CDR3 has 13 amino acids. The CDR3 is CANRDSSTYEQYF. The CDR3 nucleotides are TGTGCCAACCGGGACAGCTCAACCTACGAGCAGTACTTC.

V usage is TRBV29-1 and J usage is TRBJ2-4; the D is unclear. Germline lookup yields CDR1 SQVTM and CDR2 ANQGSEA. V was clipped by 4 bases and J by 4 bases, with 5 bases between them. The CDR3 runs to 11 residues. The CDR3 DNA is TGCAGCGTTGTATCAAAAAACATTCAGTACTTC. This gives the protein CSVVSKNIQYF.

The chain employs TRBV7-6 and TRBJ2-2; D is unresolved. The CDR3 sequence is 12 residues long. Germline values: CDR1 SGHVS, CDR2 FNYEAQ. Trimming removed 5 bases from V and 9 bases from J, with 10 bases in between. CDR3 residues: CASSQSGRELFF. The CDR3 DNA reads as TGTGCCAGCAGCCAAAGTGGACGGGAGCTGTTTTTT. The variable domain in full, completed from reference TRBV7-6 and TRBJ2-2, reads GAGVSQSPRYKVTKRGQDVALRCDPISGHVSLYWYRQALGQGPEFLTYFNYEAQQDKSGLPNDRFSAERPEGSISTLTIQRTEQRDSAMYRCASSQSGRELFFGEGSRLTVL.

CDR3 DNA sequence: TGTGCCAGCAGTTACTCGGGAGGGACCAACTATGGCTACACCTTC. This sequence encodes CASSYSGGTNYGYTF. The genes are TRBV6-5 and TRBJ1-2; D is possibly TRBD1 (5 bases). The CDR3 length is 15 residues. V was pared by 0 bases and J by 2 bases, with 10 bases between. CDR1 and CDR2 from the germline V gene are MNHEY and SVGAGI.

The V gene is TRBV10-3, the J gene TRBJ1-2; D is uncertain. Germline CDR1 and CDR2: ENHRY and SYGVKD. V was clipped by 10 bases and J by 3 bases, with 12 bases between them. The CDR3 length is 12 residues. The CDR3 nucleotides read TGTGCCACCGCTCGGGTGGACTATGGCTACACCTTC. It codes for CATARVDYGYTF.

The V and J genes are TRBV6-6 and TRBJ1-5, with D hard to call. V was cut by 2 bases and J by 3 bases, with 8 bases left in between. The CDR3 has 14 residues. Per the germline V gene, CDR1 is MNHNY and CDR2 is SVGAGI (reference sequence). CDR3 sequence reads: CASSYSEHNQPQHF. CDR3 bases: TGTGCCAGCAGTTACAGCGAACACAATCAGCCCCAGCATTTT.

The chain links TRBV6-8 to TRBJ2-7; the D gene could be TRBD1 or TRBD2 (5 bases each). Germline V gene data show CDR1 as MNHGY and CDR2 as SAAAGT. The V end was cut by 6 bases, the J end by 3 bases, with 15 bases between. There are 14 residues in the CDR3. The CDR3 nucleotides are TGTGCCAGCAGGTATACCGGGACCTTCTACGAGCAGTACTTC. It translates to CASRYTGTFYEQYF.

The sample holds a few counts of this clone. The chain uses TRBV27 and TRBJ1-1; D unresolved. Trimming removed 7 bases at V and 0 bases at J, with 15 bases between. The CDR3 runs to 15 residues. The germline V gene has CDR1 MNHEY and CDR2 SMNVEV (reference sequence). The CDR3 loop is CASTLAFGVNTEAFF. The CDR3 nucleotides are TGTGCCAGCACCCTTGCCTTTGGGGTGAACACTGAAGCTTTCTTT.

The rearrangement uses TRBV4-1 and TRBJ2-1; D is ambiguous. This CDR3 region has 13 residues. V lost 4 bases, J lost 7 bases, and 11 bases lay in between. Germline CDR1 and CDR2: MGHRA and YSYEKL. CDR3 DNA: TGCGCCAGCAGCCTCCGTTTGGGGAATGAGCAGTTCTTC. This translates into CASSLRLGNEQFF.

There are a few counts of this clone. J is TRBJ2-7 and V is TRBV19; D may correspond to TRBD1 or TRBD2 (5 bases each). The CDR3 is made up of 12 amino acids. Trimming shortened V by 6 bases and J by 4 bases, and 10 bases separated the two germline ends. Looked up from germline, CDR1 is LNHDA and CDR2 is SQIVND (reference sequence). The DNA of the CDR3 is TGTGCCAGTAGCCACGGGGCTTACGAGCAGTACTTC. Translated: CASSHGAYEQYF.

The V call is TRBV29-1, the J call TRBJ2-3; 8 nucleotides match TRBD2. Unmatched junction bases numbered 6, after V lost 1 base and J lost 3 bases. Germline lookup yields CDR1 SQVTM and CDR2 ANQGSEA. The length of the CDR3 is 15 residues. The CDR3, as DNA: TGCAGCGTTGAAGGGGAGGCGGGAGGAACAGATACGCAGTATTTT. Translated: CSVEGEAGGTDTQYF.

This clone was detected only once. The chain joins TRBV6-6 to TRBJ2-5, with a weak D call TRBD1 (6 bases). V was trimmed by 10 bases and J by 4 bases, leaving 13 bases between them. The CDR3 covers 12 residues. Germline values: CDR1 MNHNY, CDR2 SVGAGI (reference sequence). The CDR3 spells CATKLGGETQYF. DNA of the CDR3: TGTGCCACCAAACTAGGGGGAGAGACCCAGTACTTC.

Judged by abundance, this clone is medium-sized (0.01 to 0.1%). This chain uses TRBV5-6 with TRBJ1-2, with D perhaps matching TRBD1 (5 bases). Trimming took off 1 base at V and 6 bases at J, with 10 bases between the two ends. Germline V lookup: CDR1 SGHDT, CDR2 YYEEEE. CDR3 length: 13 residues. This chain's CDR3 is CASSLWGENGYTF. DNA for the CDR3: TGTGCCAGCAGCTTGTGGGGGGAGAATGGCTACACCTTC.

The chain employs TRBV30 and TRBJ2-7, with D hard to call. Germline V lookup: CDR1 GTSNPN, CDR2 SVGIG (reference sequence). V was trimmed by 2 bases and J by 6 bases, leaving 8 bases between them. The CDR3 sequence is 11 residues long. The DNA of the CDR3 is TGTGCCTGGAGTCTCTTCGGCGAGCAGTACTTC. Its protein product is CAWSLFGEQYF.

This clone came up a few times. This chain connects TRBV30 to TRBJ1-1; D is perhaps TRBD1 (6 bases). The CDR3 has 15 amino acids. Germline V gene sequence: CDR1 GTSNPN, CDR2 SVGIG (reference sequence). V lost 3 bases and J 11 bases, leaving 25 bases between the germline ends. Written as DNA, the CDR3 is TGTGCCTGGAGGGACCCTCATCGGGGGGGCGCGGAGGCTTTCTTT. Translation: CAWRDPHRGGAEAFF.

This clone has just one count. The genes are TRBV6-5 and TRBJ2-1; no reliable D call. The CDR3 length is 13 residues. The germline V and J ends were trimmed by 2 bases and 4 bases, with 6 bases remaining between them. The V gene's germline CDR1 is MNHEY and CDR2 SVGAGI. The DNA for the CDR3 is TGTGCCAGCAGTTACGCCGGGTACAATGAGCAGTTCTTC. This codes for CASSYAGYNEQFF.

The chain carries TRBV5-1 and TRBJ2-2; maybe TRBD1 (6 bases). Germline CDR1 SGHRS, CDR2 YFSETQ. Trimming cost V 5 bases and J 0 bases, with 8 bases left between them. This CDR3 spans 14 amino acids. CDR3 in DNA: TGCGCCAGCAGGGACAGCTCGAACACCGGGGAGCTGTTTTTT. Translated: CASRDSSNTGELFF. Complete variable domain (other parts from reference TRBV5-1 and TRBJ2-2): KAGVTQTPRYLIKTRGQQVTLSCSPISGHRSVSWYQQTPGQGLQFLFEYFSETQRNKGNFPGRFSGRQFSNSRSEMNVSTLELGDSALYLCASRDSSNTGELFFGEGSRLTVL.

The V and J genes are TRBV5-1 and TRBJ2-7; D not resolved. V lost 2 bases and J 0 bases, leaving 6 bases between the germline ends. Germline CDR1 is SGHRS and CDR2 is YFSETQ. CDR3 length: 13 residues. The CDR3 nucleotides are TGCGCCAGCAGCTTTCATAGCTCCTACGAGCAGTACTTC. This encodes CASSFHSSYEQYF.

The rearrangement uses TRBV5-1 and TRBJ2-7; 13 bases fit TRBD2. CDR1 and CDR2 from the germline V gene are SGHRS and YFSETQ. The CDR3 contains 16 residues. The J segment lost 0 bases and the V segment lost 5 bases, leaving 5 bases of the junction unmatched. CDR3 protein: CASSGTSGASSYEQYF. Written as DNA, the CDR3 is TGCGCCAGCAGTGGGACTAGCGGGGCCAGCTCCTACGAGCAGTACTTC.

The CDR3: CASMGVRDTQYF. CDR3 DNA: TGTGCCAGTATGGGGGTCAGGGATACGCAGTATTTT. The V and J genes are TRBV19 and TRBJ2-3; TRBD1 or TRBD2 may be the D gene (5 bases each). Looked up from germline, CDR1 is LNHDA and CDR2 is SQIVND (reference sequence). CDR3 length: 12 residues. V shed 7 bases and J shed 6 bases, with 11 bases lying between them.

The gene calls are TRBV29-1 and TRBJ1-1; D ambiguous. Germline V gene data show CDR1 as SQVTM and CDR2 as ANQGSEA. The CDR3 runs to 12 residues. V was pared by 5 bases and J by 0 bases, with 7 bases between. The CDR3, as DNA: TGCAGCGTTAGCCAAATGAACACTGAAGCTTTCTTT. Its protein product is CSVSQMNTEAFF.

The chain joins TRBV28 to TRBJ2-7; 8 bases are shared with TRBD1. CDR1 and CDR2 from the germline V gene are MDHEN and SYDVKM. V shed 7 bases and J 3 bases; nucleotides not matched to a gene: 2. The CDR3 spans 12 residues. The CDR3 coding sequence is TGTGCCAGCACGACAGGGGACTACGAGCAGTACTTC. As protein: CASTTGDYEQYF.

This clone was observed a few times. The rearrangement uses TRBV30 and TRBJ2-7, with D unresolved. Trimming removed 1 base at V and 3 bases at J, with 7 bases between. Looked up from germline, CDR1 is GTSNPN and CDR2 is SVGIG (reference sequence). CDR3 size: 12 residues. The CDR3 is CAWSEDNYEQYF. The DNA of the CDR3 is TGTGCCTGGAGTGAAGACAACTACGAGCAGTACTTC.

The V and J genes are TRBV6-6 and TRBJ2-7; D is tentatively TRBD1 or TRBD2 (5 bases each). In germline, CDR1 is MNHNY, CDR2 SVGAGI (reference sequence). The CDR3 runs 13 residues. V was shortened by 10 bases and J by 0 bases, with 13 bases between the two germline ends. CDR3 coding DNA: TGTGCCACCTCTAACGGGGCCTCCTACGAGCAGTACTTC. Encoded protein: CATSNGASYEQYF.

V and J are TRBV5-4 and TRBJ2-3; D is unclear. CDR3 length: 13 amino acids. CDR1 and CDR2 from the germline V gene are SGHNT and YYREEE (reference sequence). Trimming stripped 4 bases from V and 0 bases from J, with 6 bases between. This chain's CDR3 is CASSPISTDTQYF. As DNA, the CDR3 is TGTGCCAGCAGCCCAATCAGCACAGATACGCAGTATTTT.

The gene calls are TRBV30 and TRBJ1-1, with D hard to call. The germline CDR1 and CDR2 sequences are GTSNPN and SVGIG (reference sequence). The CDR3 is 13 amino acids. The germline V and J ends were trimmed by 4 bases and 0 bases, with 9 bases remaining between them. CDR3 bases: TGTGCCTGGACGAACGGGATGAACACTGAAGCTTTCTTT. Protein: CAWTNGMNTEAFF.

The chain employs TRBV20-1 and TRBJ2-5; D is unclear. V lost 1 base and J lost 4, with 4 bases in between. CDR1 and CDR2 from the germline V gene are DFQATT and SNEGSKA (reference sequence). This CDR3 region has 11 residues. Here the CDR3 DNA reads TGCAGTGCTAGAGTCGGAGAGACCCAGTACTTC. As protein: CSARVGETQYF.

The rearrangement links TRBV6-5 to TRBJ1-2; TRBD1 matches at 9 bases. J was trimmed by 4 bases and V by 4 bases; bases with no gene match: 4. The CDR3 spans 14 residues. In germline, CDR1 is MNHEY, CDR2 SVGAGI. CDR3 sequence: CASSWDRESYGYTF. CDR3 DNA sequence: TGTGCCAGCAGTTGGGACAGGGAGAGCTATGGCTACACCTTC.